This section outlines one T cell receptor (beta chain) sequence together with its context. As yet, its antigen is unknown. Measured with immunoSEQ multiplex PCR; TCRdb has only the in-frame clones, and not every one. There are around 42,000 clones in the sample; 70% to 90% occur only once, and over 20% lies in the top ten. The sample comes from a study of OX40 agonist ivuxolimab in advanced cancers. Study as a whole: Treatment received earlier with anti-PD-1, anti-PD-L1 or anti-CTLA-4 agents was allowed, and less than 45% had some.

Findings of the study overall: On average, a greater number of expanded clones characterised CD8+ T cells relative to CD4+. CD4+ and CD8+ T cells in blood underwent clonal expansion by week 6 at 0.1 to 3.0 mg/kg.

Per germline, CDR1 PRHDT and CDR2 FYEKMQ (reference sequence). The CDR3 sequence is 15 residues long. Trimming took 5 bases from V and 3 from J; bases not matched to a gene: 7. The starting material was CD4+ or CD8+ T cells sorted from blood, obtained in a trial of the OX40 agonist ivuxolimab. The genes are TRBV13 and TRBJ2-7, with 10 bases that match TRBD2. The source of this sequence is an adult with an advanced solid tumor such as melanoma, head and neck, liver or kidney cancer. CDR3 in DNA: TGTGCCAGCAGCCCGGGGACTAGCGTGATCTACGAGCAGTACTTC. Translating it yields CASSPGTSVIYEQYF.